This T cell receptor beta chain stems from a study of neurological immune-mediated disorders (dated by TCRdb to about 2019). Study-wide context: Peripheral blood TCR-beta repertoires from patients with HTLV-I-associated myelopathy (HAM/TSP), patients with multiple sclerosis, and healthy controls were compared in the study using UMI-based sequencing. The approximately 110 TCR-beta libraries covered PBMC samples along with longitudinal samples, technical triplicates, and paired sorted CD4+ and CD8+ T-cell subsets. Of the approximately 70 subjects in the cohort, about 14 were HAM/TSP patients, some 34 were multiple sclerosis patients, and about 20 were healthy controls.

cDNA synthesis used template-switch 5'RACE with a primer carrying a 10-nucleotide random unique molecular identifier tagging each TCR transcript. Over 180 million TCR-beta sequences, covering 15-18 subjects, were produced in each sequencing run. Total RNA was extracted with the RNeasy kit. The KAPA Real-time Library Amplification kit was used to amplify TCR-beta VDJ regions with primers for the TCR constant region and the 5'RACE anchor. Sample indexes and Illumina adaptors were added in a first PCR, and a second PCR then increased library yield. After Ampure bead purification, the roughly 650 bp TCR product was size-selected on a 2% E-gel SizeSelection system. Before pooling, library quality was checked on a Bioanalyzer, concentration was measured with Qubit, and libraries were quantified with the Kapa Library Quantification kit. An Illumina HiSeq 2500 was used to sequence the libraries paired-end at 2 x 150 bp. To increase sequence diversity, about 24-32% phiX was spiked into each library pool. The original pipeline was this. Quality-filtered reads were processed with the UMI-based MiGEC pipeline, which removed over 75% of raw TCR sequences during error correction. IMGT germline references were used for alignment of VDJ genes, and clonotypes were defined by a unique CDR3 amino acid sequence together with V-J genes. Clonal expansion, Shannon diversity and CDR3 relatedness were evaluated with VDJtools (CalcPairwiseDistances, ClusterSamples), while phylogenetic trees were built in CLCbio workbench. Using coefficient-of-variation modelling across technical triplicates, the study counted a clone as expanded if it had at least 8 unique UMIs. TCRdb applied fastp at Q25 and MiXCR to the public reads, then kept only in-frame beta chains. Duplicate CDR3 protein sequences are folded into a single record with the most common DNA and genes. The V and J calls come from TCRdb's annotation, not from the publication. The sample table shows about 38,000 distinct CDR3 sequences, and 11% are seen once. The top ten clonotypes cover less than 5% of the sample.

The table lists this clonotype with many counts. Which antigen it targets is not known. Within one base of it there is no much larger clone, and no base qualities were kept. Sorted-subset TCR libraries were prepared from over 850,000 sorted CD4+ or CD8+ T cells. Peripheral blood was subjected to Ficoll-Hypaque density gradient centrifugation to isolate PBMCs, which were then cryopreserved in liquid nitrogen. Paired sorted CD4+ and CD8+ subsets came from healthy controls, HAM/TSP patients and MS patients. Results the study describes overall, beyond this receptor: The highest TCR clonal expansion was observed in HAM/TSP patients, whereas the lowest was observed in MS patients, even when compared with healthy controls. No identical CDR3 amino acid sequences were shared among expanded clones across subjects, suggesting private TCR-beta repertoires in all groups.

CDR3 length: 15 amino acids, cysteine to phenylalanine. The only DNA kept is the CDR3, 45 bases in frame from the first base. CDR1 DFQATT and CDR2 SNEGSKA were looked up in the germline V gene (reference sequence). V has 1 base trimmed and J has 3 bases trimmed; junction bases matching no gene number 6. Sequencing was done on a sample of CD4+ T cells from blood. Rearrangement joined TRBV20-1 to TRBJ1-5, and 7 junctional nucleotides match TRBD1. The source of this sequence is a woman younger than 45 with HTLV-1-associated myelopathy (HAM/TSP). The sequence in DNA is TGCAGTGCTAGAGTTCCCGGGACAGTCAATCAGCCCCAGCATTTT. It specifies CSARVPGTVNQPQHF.